A single sample gave rise to the 18 T cell receptor beta chains below, sequenced in a study of identical twins. Via MiXCR, TCRdb re-called the 5' RACE reads, giving one row per CDR3 protein. This table has a few hundred thousand distinct CDR3 sequences, 9.6% appearing once. This sample was also put to use in a study of yellow fever vaccine responses in identical twins.

Sequenced material: PBMCs. These TCRs come from a woman younger than 30 in good health.

Notes on this clonotype: Compared with germline, one end of the junction differs, possibly owing to a read error. The V call is TRBV28, the J call TRBJ2-7, with no clear D. Germline CDR1 MDHEN, CDR2 SYDVKM. The CDR3 has 15 amino acids. The CDR3 region is CASSPPELGSHEQYF. In DNA form, the CDR3 reads TGTGCCAGCAGTCCCCCCGAATTGGGCTCCCACGAGCAGTACTTC.

The rearrangement uses TRBV28 and TRBJ2-1, with D uncertain. Per the germline V gene, CDR1 is MDHEN and CDR2 is SYDVKM. CDR3 length equals 20 residues. V was cut by 4 bases and J by 1 base, with 26 bases left in between. The CDR3 protein is CASSSSDLAKARKSYNEQFF. The CDR3 DNA is TGTGCCAGCAGTTCTTCCGATCTGGCGAAAGCGAGAAAGTCCTACAATGAGCAGTTCTTC. Complete variable domain (other parts from reference TRBV28 and TRBJ2-1): DVKVTQSSRYLVKRTGEKVFLECVQDMDHENMFWYRQDPGLGLRLIYFSYDVKMKEKGDIPEGYSVSREKKERFSLILESASTNQTSMYLCASSSSDLAKARKSYNEQFFGPGTRLTVL.

The chain has TRBV29-1 and TRBJ2-7; TRBD2 aligns across 8 bases. CDR3 size: 15 residues. Losses at the gene ends were 7 bases for V and 4 bases for J; bases not matched to a gene: 15. The V gene's germline CDR1 is SQVTM and CDR2 ANQGSEA. The CDR3 is CSAPVWSSGSYEQYF. CDR3 nucleotides: TGCAGCGCGCCCGTATGGTCTAGCGGGTCTTACGAGCAGTACTTC.

This clonotype was counted at least ten times. V and J are TRBV4-1 and TRBJ2-3; D perhaps matches TRBD2 (6 bases). CDR3 length: 17 residues. V lost 1 base to trimming and J lost 2 bases, with 16 bases between them. The germline CDR1 and CDR2 sequences are MGHRA and YSYEKL. CDR3 region: CASSQVPGTATTDTQYF. The CDR3 DNA follows: TGCGCCAGCAGCCAAGTGCCCGGGACTGCAACCACAGATACGCAGTATTTT.

This clonotype was counted ten times or more. The chain uses TRBV13 and TRBJ2-4, with D possibly matching TRBD2 (5 bases). The germline V and J ends were trimmed by 1 base and 0 bases, with 16 bases remaining between them. There are 18 residues in the CDR3. The germline V gene encodes CDR1 PRHDT and CDR2 FYEKMQ (reference sequence). The CDR3 nucleotides read TGTGCCAGCAGCTTAGCCCCTGAGGGAACAATAGCCAAAAACATTCAGTACTTC. Translated: CASSLAPEGTIAKNIQYF.

The rearrangement uses TRBV5-1 and TRBJ2-7; D is perhaps TRBD2 (5 bases). CDR1 is SGHRS, CDR2 YFSETQ, per germline. V was clipped by 5 bases and J by 4 bases, with 10 bases between them. The CDR3 is 12 residues long. The CDR3 DNA reads TGCGCCAGCAGGGACGAGGGATACGAGCAGTACTTC. As protein: CASRDEGYEQYF.

Concerning this clonotype itself: Without the conserved terminal phenylalanine or tryptophan, this CDR3 likely stems from a read error. The DNA is left out, because the CDR3 cannot be placed on it with certainty; the CDR3 is given as TCRdb lists it. The CDR3 loop reads CASSHFDPDNL. This rearrangement joins TRBV23-1 to TRBJ2-3. TRBV23-1 is recorded as an ORF, its role being uncertain. The CDR3 sequence runs 11 residues, both termini included.

This clonotype came up many times. This chain joins TRBV20-1 and TRBJ2-1; 11 bases map to TRBD2. Trimming removed 5 bases from V and 9 bases from J; junction bases left unmatched: 15. The CDR3 extends over 16 amino acids. The germline V gene encodes CDR1 DFQATT and CDR2 SNEGSKA (reference sequence). The CDR3 is CSAVRLAGSGPIEQFF. The CDR3 DNA is TGCAGTGCTGTCCGACTAGCGGGAAGTGGGCCAATTGAGCAGTTCTTC.

The V call is TRBV29-1, the J call TRBJ1-2, with D unclear. CDR3 length equals 12 residues. Looked up from germline, CDR1 is SQVTM and CDR2 is ANQGSEA. Trimming removed 3 bases at V and 4 bases at J, with 9 bases between. The CDR3 here is CSVEKGLYGYTF. CDR3 nucleotides: TGCAGCGTTGAGAAAGGCCTCTATGGCTACACCTTC.

This chain uses TRBV15 with TRBJ2-2; maybe TRBD2 (6 bases). CDR3 size: 20 residues. Germline V CDR1 and CDR2: LNHNV, YYDKDF (reference sequence). With 1 base removed from V and 7 bases from J, the gap between germline ends came to 28 bases. The DNA for the CDR3 is TGTGCCACCAGCAGAGGCTTGAGCCCCTCCTCGGGGGAGGTAAACGGGGAGCTGTTTTTT. Residues: CATSRGLSPSSGEVNGELFF.

The gene calls are TRBV19 and TRBJ2-1, with D possibly being TRBD2 (7 bases). Germline V gene sequence: CDR1 LNHDA, CDR2 SQIVND (reference sequence). The CDR3 runs 15 residues. Trimming cost V 2 bases and J 8 bases, with 16 bases left between them. DNA for the CDR3: TGTGCCAGTAGTATATGGCGGGGGCCACGCGATGAGCAGTTCTTC. This sequence encodes CASSIWRGPRDEQFF.

This clonotype was counted many times. This rearrangement joins TRBV5-1 to TRBJ1-6, with D tentatively TRBD1 (5 bases). The germline V and J ends were trimmed by 0 bases and 10 bases, with 5 bases remaining between them. Germline V gene data show CDR1 as SGHRS and CDR2 as YFSETQ. The CDR3 spans 12 residues. CDR3 loop: CASSLGGSPLHF. The CDR3, as DNA: TGCGCCAGCAGCTTGGGGGGCTCACCCCTCCACTTT.

This clonotype showed up just a few times. The chain joins TRBV29-1 to TRBJ2-2, with D maybe TRBD1 (6 bases). Looked up from germline, CDR1 is SQVTM and CDR2 is ANQGSEA. This CDR3 comprises 12 residues. The germline V and J ends were trimmed by 5 bases and 5 bases, with 9 bases remaining between them. The CDR3 nucleotides are TGCAGCGTTAGGACAGAAACCGGGGAGCTGTTTTTT. This translates into CSVRTETGELFF.

This clonotype was observed a handful of times. The chain couples TRBV5-1 to TRBJ1-2; the match to TRBD1 covers 11 bases. The length of the CDR3 is 15 residues. The germline V gene encodes CDR1 SGHRS and CDR2 YFSETQ. V lost 4 bases and J lost 4; bases outside the gene matches: 6. The CDR3 reads CASSAGQGEIYGYTF. In DNA, the CDR3 is TGCGCCAGCAGCGCGGGACAGGGGGAGATCTATGGCTACACCTTC.

The gene calls are TRBV20-1 and TRBJ2-1, with D maybe TRBD1 (5 bases). Germline loops: CDR1 DFQATT, CDR2 SNEGSKA (reference sequence). V gave up 0 bases and J gave up 0 bases, with 21 bases separating them. The CDR3 covers 19 residues. The CDR3 bases are TGCAGTGCTAGAGATCCCTCAGGGCGCAGTCGTGGCTCCTACAATGAGCAGTTCTTC. This sequence encodes CSARDPSGRSRGSYNEQFF.

The table lists this clonotype with many counts. The chain links TRBV28 to TRBJ2-5; D remains unclear. V was pared by 5 bases and J by 10 bases, with 14 bases between. The CDR3 contains 12 residues. The germline gives CDR1 MDHEN, CDR2 SYDVKM. The CDR3 nucleotides read TGTGCCAGCAGTCGGCCCAGTGGGGACCAGTACTTC. The encoded protein is CASSRPSGDQYF.

This clonotype was picked up many times. V and J are TRBV6-1 and TRBJ2-7; 9 nucleotides align to TRBD1. Germline CDR1 is MNHNS and CDR2 is SASEGT. Germline trimming cut 6 bases from V and 4 bases from J; bases unmatched to any gene: 7. The CDR3 extends over 14 amino acids. In DNA, the CDR3 is TGTGCCAGCAGCGCGGGACAGGGCTCGTACGAGCAGTACTTC. It encodes CASSAGQGSYEQYF.

This chain links TRBV29-1 with TRBJ2-7; TRBD2 might be the D (5 bases). The CDR3 is 13 amino acids. V dropped 7 bases and J dropped 0 bases, with 13 bases sitting between them. The germline CDR1 and CDR2 sequences are SQVTM and ANQGSEA. The CDR3: CSARGRDSYEQYF. In DNA, the CDR3 is TGCAGCGCCCGCGGCCGGGACTCCTACGAGCAGTACTTC.